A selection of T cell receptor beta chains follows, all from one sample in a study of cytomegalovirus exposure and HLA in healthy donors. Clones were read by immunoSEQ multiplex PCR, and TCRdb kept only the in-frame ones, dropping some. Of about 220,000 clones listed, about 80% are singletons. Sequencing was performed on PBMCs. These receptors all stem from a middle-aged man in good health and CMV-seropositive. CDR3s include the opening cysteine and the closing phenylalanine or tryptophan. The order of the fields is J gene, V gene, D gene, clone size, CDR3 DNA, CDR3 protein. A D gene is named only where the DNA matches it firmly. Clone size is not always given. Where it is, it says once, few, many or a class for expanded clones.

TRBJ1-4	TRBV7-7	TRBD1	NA	TGTGCCAGCAGCCCCGGACAGGGGGGAAGAGAAAAACTGTTTTTT	CASSPGQGGREKLFF
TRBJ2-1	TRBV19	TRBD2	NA	TGTGCCAGTAGTCCTTTAGCGGGAGACCTCAACAATGAGCAGTTCTTC	CASSPLAGDLNNEQFF
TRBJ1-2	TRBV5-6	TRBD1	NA	TGTGCCAGCACCTTACAGGGGCCCTATGGCTACACCTTC	CASTLQGPYGYTF
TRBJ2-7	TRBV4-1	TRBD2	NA	TGCGCCAGCAGCCCGCGTGAAGGGACTAGCGGGATCGAGCAGTACTTC	CASSPREGTSGIEQYF
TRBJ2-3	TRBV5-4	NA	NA	TGTGCCAGCAGCTCTGGACAGCGCACAGATACGCAGTATTTT	CASSSGQRTDTQYF
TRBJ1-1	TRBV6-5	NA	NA	TGTGCCAGCAGACTGGACAGCAACCGAGAAGCTTTCTTT	CASRLDSNREAFF
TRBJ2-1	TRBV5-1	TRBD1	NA	TGCGCCAGCAGCTCTGGACAGGACTACAATGAGCAGTTCTTC	CASSSGQDYNEQFF
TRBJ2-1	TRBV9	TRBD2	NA	TGTGCCAGCAGCGTAAGCGGTAGCGGGAGCTCCTACAATGAGCAGTTCTTC	CASSVSGSGSSYNEQFF
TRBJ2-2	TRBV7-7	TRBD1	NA	TGTGCCAGCAGCCCAGGGACAGACACCGGGGAGCTGTTTTTT	CASSPGTDTGELFF
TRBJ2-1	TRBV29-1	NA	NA	TGCAGTGTTCCGAACCCGGTAGAACAGGGAAGATCCTCCTACAATGAGCAGTTCTTC	CSVPNPVEQGRSSYNEQFF
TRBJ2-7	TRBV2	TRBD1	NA	TGTGCCAGCAGGAAAGGGACAGGGGCCTACGAGCAGTACTTC	CASRKGTGAYEQYF
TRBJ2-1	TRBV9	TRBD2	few	TGTGCCAGCAGCGCCCTAGCGGGCGACAATGAGCAGTTCTTC	CASSALAGDNEQFF
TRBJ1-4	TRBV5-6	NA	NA	TGTGCCAGCAGCCATACTCGGGGGGCGTTTGCCGCAACTAATGAAAAACTGTTTTTT	CASSHTRGAFAATNEKLFF
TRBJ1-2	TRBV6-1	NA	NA	TGTGCCAGCAGTGAAGGGAGGGGCAACTATGGCTACACCTTC	CASSEGRGNYGYTF
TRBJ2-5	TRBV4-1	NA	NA	TGCGCCAGCAGCCAACAGGCCCAAGAGACCCAGTACTTC	CASSQQAQETQYF
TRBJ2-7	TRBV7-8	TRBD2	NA	TGTGCCAGCAGCTTAGGACTAGCGGCCTCCTACGAGCAGTACTTC	CASSLGLAASYEQYF
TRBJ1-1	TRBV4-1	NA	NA	TGCGCCAGCAGCCAAGCGGACAGTAGAAACACTGAAGCTTTCTTT	CASSQADSRNTEAFF
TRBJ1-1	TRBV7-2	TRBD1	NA	TGTGCCAGCAGCGGACAGGGGGCTCGAACTGAAGCTTTCTTT	CASSGQGARTEAFF
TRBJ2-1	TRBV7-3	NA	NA	TGTGCCAGCAGCCCATCCTTTCCAGGATCGTACAATGAGCAGTTCTTC	CASSPSFPGSYNEQFF
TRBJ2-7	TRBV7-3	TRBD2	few	TGTGCCAGCAGCTCCGGGACTAGCGGGAGGTACGAGCAGTACTTC	CASSSGTSGRYEQYF
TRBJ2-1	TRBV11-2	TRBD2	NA	TGTGCCAGCAGCGCCCGAGGGGCGGGACTAGTGAGGCATGAGCAGTTCTTC	CASSARGAGLVRHEQFF
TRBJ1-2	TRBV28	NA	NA	TGTGCCAGCAGTCCGGGGACTCCCTACTATGGCTACACCTTC	CASSPGTPYYGYTF
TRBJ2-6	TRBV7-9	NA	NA	TGTGCCAGCAGCCGAGGGGGCTCTGGGGCCAACGTCCTGACTTTC	CASSRGGSGANVLTF
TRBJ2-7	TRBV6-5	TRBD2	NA	TGTGCCAGCAGTTACGCCACCGGGGGGAATCCCTACGAGCAGTACTTC	CASSYATGGNPYEQYF
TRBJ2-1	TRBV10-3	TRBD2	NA	TGTGCCATCAGTGCGGGCGGGAGGAGCTCCTACAATGAGCAGTTCTTC	CAISAGGRSSYNEQFF
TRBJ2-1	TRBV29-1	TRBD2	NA	TGCAGCGTTGACCAACTGGGAACCGGACTAGCTCCCCCCAATGAGCAGTTCTTC	CSVDQLGTGLAPPNEQFF
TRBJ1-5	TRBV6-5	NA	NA	TGTGCCAGCAGTTACTCTTCGGTCCAGCCCCAGCATTTT	CASSYSSVQPQHF
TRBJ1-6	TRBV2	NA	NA	TGTGCCATCCAAGAAAGGGACAAGGGTAATTCACCCCTCCACTTT	CAIQERDKGNSPLHF
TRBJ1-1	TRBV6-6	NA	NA	TGTGCCGTTACAGGTCCCGCTGGGACTGAAGCTTTCTTT	CAVTGPAGTEAFF
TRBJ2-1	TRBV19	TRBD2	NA	TGTGCCAGTAGTATCCGTACTCCCCGGTGGGAGGGTGAGCAGTTCTTC	CASSIRTPRWEGEQFF
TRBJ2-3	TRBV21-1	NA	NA	TGTGCCAGCAGCATCGGACAGGGGCTCAGCACAGATACGCAGTATTTT	CASSIGQGLSTDTQYF
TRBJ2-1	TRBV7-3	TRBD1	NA	TGTGCCAGCAGCTCTACGGGACAGGGGAGCAATGAGCAGTTCTTC	CASSSTGQGSNEQFF
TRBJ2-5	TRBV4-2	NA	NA	TGTGCCAGCAGCCAAGCCGACAGTCGAGAGACCCAGTACTTC	CASSQADSRETQYF
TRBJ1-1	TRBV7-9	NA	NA	TGTGCCAGCAGCTTAGCGGAGTGGACTGAAGCTTTCTTT	CASSLAEWTEAFF
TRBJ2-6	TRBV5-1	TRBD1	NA	TGCGCCAGAGTGGGGACAGGCCTCTCTGGGGCCAACGTCCTGACTTTC	CARVGTGLSGANVLTF
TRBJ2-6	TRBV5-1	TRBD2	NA	TGCGCCAGCAGCTTGGCGGGACTAGCGGGCGCTGGGGCCAACGTCCTGACTTTC	CASSLAGLAGAGANVLTF
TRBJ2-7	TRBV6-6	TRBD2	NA	TGTGCCAGCAGTAGCCCAGGGCTAGCGGGAGTCAGCGAGCAGTACTTC	CASSSPGLAGVSEQYF
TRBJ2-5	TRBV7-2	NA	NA	TGTGCCAGCAGCTTAGAAGCGCAGCAAGAGACCCAGTACTTC	CASSLEAQQETQYF
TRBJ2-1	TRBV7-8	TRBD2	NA	TGTGCCAGCAGCTTAGTGGGTCTAGCGGGAGCCCCCTACAATGAGCAGTTCTTC	CASSLVGLAGAPYNEQFF
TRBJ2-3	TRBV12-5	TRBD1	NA	TGTGCTAGTGGTTTGGGAGGGACAGAAAACACAGATACGCAGTATTTT	CASGLGGTENTDTQYF
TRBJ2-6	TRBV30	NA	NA	TGTGCCTGGATGGGTGGGCTTGGGGCCAACGTCCTGACTTTC	CAWMGGLGANVLTF
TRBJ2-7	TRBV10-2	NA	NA	TGCGCCAGCAGTCTAAACAGGGGGGGAGAGCAGTACTTC	CASSLNRGGEQYF
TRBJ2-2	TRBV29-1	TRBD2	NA	TGCAGCGTTGAGTTGAAGGGACTAAACACCGGGGAGCTGTTTTTT	CSVELKGLNTGELFF
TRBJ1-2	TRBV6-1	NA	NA	TGTGCCAGCAGCTCACAACAGGGAGGGATGTATGGCTACACCTTC	CASSSQQGGMYGYTF
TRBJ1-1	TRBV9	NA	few	TGTGCCAGCAGCCCCTATGTCGGTCTCAACACTGAAGCTTTCTTT	CASSPYVGLNTEAFF
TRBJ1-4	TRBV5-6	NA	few	TGTGCCAGCAGCCTACAGGGTGCCTCAACTAATGAAAAACTGTTTTTT	CASSLQGASTNEKLFF
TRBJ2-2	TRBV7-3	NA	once	TGTGCCAGCAGCTTATTTTCGGGGGAGGAGGCCGGGGAGCTGTTTTTT	CASSLFSGEEAGELFF
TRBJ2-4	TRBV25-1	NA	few	TGTGCCAGCAGTGACGGTAGAAGGGGTAACGAAAACATTCAGTACTTC	CASSDGRRGNENIQYF
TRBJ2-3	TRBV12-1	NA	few	TGTGCCAGCAGCTATATTGGGGGGGTAGTGAACACAGATACGCAGTATTTT	CASSYIGGVVNTDTQYF
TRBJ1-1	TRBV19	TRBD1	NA	TGTGCCAGTAGCCGCCGGACAGGGGGCTACACTGAAGCTTTCTTT	CASSRRTGGYTEAFF
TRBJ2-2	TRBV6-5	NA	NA	TGTGCCAGCAGACTAGAGACCCTCGGGGAGCTGTTTTTT	CASRLETLGELFF
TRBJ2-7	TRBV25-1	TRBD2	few	TGTGCCAGCAGTGTGGACAGGCCGGGACTAGCAACATCCGAGCAGTACTTC	CASSVDRPGLATSEQYF
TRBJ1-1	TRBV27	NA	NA	TGTGCCAGCAGTTTTGGCGGGGCTGAAGCTTTCTTT	CASSFGGAEAFF
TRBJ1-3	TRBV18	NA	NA	TGTGCCAGCTCACCCAGTGTCTCTGGAAACACCATATATTTT	CASSPSVSGNTIYF
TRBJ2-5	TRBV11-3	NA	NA	TGTGCCAGCAGCTTAGCCCGCCAGGTTCAAGAGACCCAGTACTTC	CASSLARQVQETQYF